The next 23 T cell receptor beta chains were all read from a single sample in a study of T cell responses to AZD1222 COVID-19 vaccine. The table came from immunoSEQ multiplex PCR; TCRdb's copy has only in-frame clones and leaves some out. The table lists under 150,000 clones, 92% of them singletons. The sequencing used peripheral blood, collected on day 0 of AZD1222 vaccination. Every receptor here comes from an adult in good health.

This chain connects TRBV24-1 to TRBJ1-5; 11 nucleotides match TRBD1. The CDR3 sequence is 16 residues long. Trimming cost V 4 bases and J 5 bases; bases outside gene matches: 6. Germline values: CDR1 KGHDR, CDR2 SFDVKD. CDR3 protein: CATSESGQGEHQPQHF. The CDR3 DNA is TGTGCCACCAGTGAATCGGGACAGGGGGAGCATCAGCCCCAGCATTTT.

This clone is a singleton in its sample. The rearrangement links TRBV6-5 to TRBJ1-2; 9 nucleotides line up with TRBD1. The CDR3 is made up of 14 amino acids. Germline loops: CDR1 MNHEY, CDR2 SVGAGI. V lost 6 bases, J lost 5 bases, and 7 bases stayed unmatched. Here the CDR3 DNA reads TGTGCCAGCAGCCCCGGGACAGGGTGGTATGGCTACACCTTC. Protein product: CASSPGTGWYGYTF.

The rearrangement uses TRBV10-3 and TRBJ1-1, with TRBD1 as a possible D gene (5 bases). CDR3 size: 13 residues. Germline V gives CDR1 ENHRY, CDR2 SYGVKD. V gave up 8 bases and J gave up 3 bases, with 13 bases separating them. The CDR3 DNA follows: TGTGCCATCTGGGACGGGTGGGACACTGAAGCTTTCTTT. Amino acids: CAIWDGWDTEAFF.

The chain carries TRBV15 and TRBJ2-7; 7 bases are a match to TRBD2. Per the germline V gene, CDR1 is LNHNV and CDR2 is YYDKDF (reference sequence). After removal of 4 bases from V and 7 bases from J, the junction contained 7 bases not matched to a gene. The CDR3 is made up of 13 amino acids. The DNA of the CDR3 is TGTGCCACCAGCATGAGGGTCGGGGGGGAGCAGTACTTC. It encodes CATSMRVGGEQYF.

This sequence joins TRBV20-1 and TRBJ1-1; no clear D. Trimming took 4 bases from V and 6 from J, leaving 9 bases between them. The germline V gene has CDR1 DFQATT and CDR2 SNEGSKA (reference sequence). This CDR3 region has 11 residues. The CDR3 protein is CSATVQSEAFF. The CDR3 region has the DNA TGCAGTGCTACGGTACAATCTGAAGCTTTCTTT.

V gene TRBV19 combines with J gene TRBJ1-1, with D uncertain. V lost 0 bases, J lost 4 bases, and 9 bases lay in between. This CDR3 spans 14 amino acids. Germline CDR1 LNHDA, CDR2 SQIVND (reference sequence). The CDR3 DNA reads as TGTGCCAGTAGTATAGATACGGCTCGCACTGAAGCTTTCTTT. Residues: CASSIDTARTEAFF.

The J gene is TRBJ1-2, the V gene TRBV5-4; D is undetermined. Germline V CDR1 and CDR2: SGHNT, YYREEE (reference sequence). Trimming took 2 bases from V and 4 from J, leaving 9 bases between them. The CDR3 covers 13 residues. CDR3 bases: TGTGCCAGCAGCTTAGGAGGGAGCTATGGCTACACCTTC. This codes for CASSLGGSYGYTF.

The chain is built from TRBV10-3 and TRBJ1-2; D call uncertain. There are 13 residues in the CDR3. Deletions cut 0 bases from V and 8 bases from J, with 10 bases between. Germline V gene data show CDR1 as ENHRY and CDR2 as SYGVKD. CDR3 residues: CAISESPRRGYTF. The CDR3 bases are TGTGCCATCAGTGAGTCTCCGAGGAGAGGCTACACCTTC.

The count of this clone is one. The chain recombines TRBV6-2 or TRBV6-3 with TRBJ2-1; D possibly uses TRBD1 or TRBD2 (5 bases each). Per germline, CDR1 MNHEY and CDR2 SVGEGT. Trimming pared 2 bases from V and 10 bases from J, leaving 18 bases between. The length of the CDR3 is 15 residues. The CDR3 bases are TGTGCCAGCAGTTACCCCCTAGCCGTAGGGGACGAGCAGTTCTTC. Translating gives CASSYPLAVGDEQFF.

The chain uses TRBV10-3 and TRBJ1-1; D gene ambiguous. Germline V gene data show CDR1 as ENHRY and CDR2 as SYGVKD. Between the trimmed V and J ends, which lost 3 bases and 0 bases, there was a span of 17 bases. This CDR3 is 17 amino acids long. The chain's CDR3 is CAISDSAGGAMNTEAFF. CDR3 nucleotide sequence: TGTGCCATCAGTGACTCCGCGGGAGGCGCCATGAACACTGAAGCTTTCTTT.

This CDR3 reads CASSFGGGQPQHF. CDR3 coding DNA: TGTGCCAGCAGCTTCGGGGGAGGTCAGCCCCAGCATTTT. The gene calls are TRBV5-4 and TRBJ1-5, with D possibly matching TRBD1 (5 bases). V was clipped by 2 bases and J by 6 bases, with 9 bases between them. Germline values: CDR1 SGHNT, CDR2 YYREEE (reference sequence). The CDR3 is made up of 13 amino acids.

The chain combines TRBV9 with TRBJ2-5; D is uncertain. The V gene's germline CDR1 is SGDLS and CDR2 YYNGEE. The CDR3 is 12 residues long. V shed 3 bases and J shed 0 bases, with 3 bases lying between them. CDR3 region: CASSGNQETQYF. The DNA for the CDR3 is TGTGCCAGCAGCGGAAACCAAGAGACCCAGTACTTC.

The V call is TRBV19, the J call TRBJ2-2; 7 nucleotides align to TRBD2. V shed 6 bases, J shed 7 bases, and the junction held 14 bases outside the gene matches. Germline V lookup: CDR1 LNHDA, CDR2 SQIVND (reference sequence). The CDR3 runs to 16 residues. The CDR3 DNA reads TGTGCCAGTAGCTTCAGGTCCGGGGGGACTGGCGGGGAGCTGTTTTTT. It translates to CASSFRSGGTGGELFF.

This clone occurred once. The V call is TRBV30, the J call TRBJ2-2; 10 positions agree with TRBD1. This CDR3 comprises 16 residues. The germline gives CDR1 GTSNPN, CDR2 SVGIG (reference sequence). J gave up 4 bases and V 3 bases, and 8 bases lay outside the gene matches. CDR3 amino acids: CAWSGYGTGVTGELFF. The CDR3 DNA is TGTGCCTGGAGCGGGTATGGGACAGGGGTCACCGGGGAGCTGTTTTTT.

The chain employs TRBV4-3 and TRBJ2-1, with 11 nucleotides matching TRBD2. V was pared by 1 base and J by 6 bases, with 2 bases of the junction left unmatched. This CDR3 region has 15 residues. The V gene's germline CDR1 is LGHNA and CDR2 YSLEER. CDR3: CASSQGLAGTNEQFF. CDR3 nucleotide sequence: TGCGCCAGCAGCCAAGGACTAGCGGGAACCAATGAGCAGTTCTTC.

V and J are TRBV3-1 (or the pseudogene TRBV3-2) and TRBJ1-2; no definite D call. This CDR3 comprises 12 residues. Germline V CDR1 and CDR2: LGHDT, YNNKEL (reference sequence). The V and J ends lost 7 bases and 6 bases respectively, with 12 bases between them. CDR3 sequence reads: CASIGGWDGYTF. CDR3 nucleotides: TGTGCCAGCATCGGAGGGTGGGATGGCTACACCTTC.

This chain joins TRBV14 and TRBJ1-1; the D is unclear. The germline CDR1 and CDR2 sequences are SGHDN and FVKESK. The V end lost 1 base, the J end lost 6 bases, and 12 bases lay between the germline ends. The length of the CDR3 is 14 residues. CDR3 loop: CASSQGRENSEAFF. CDR3 sequence (DNA): TGTGCCAGCAGCCAAGGTAGAGAAAATTCTGAAGCTTTCTTT.

The chain uses TRBV30 and TRBJ1-1; 10 bases match TRBD1. Germline CDR1 GTSNPN, CDR2 SVGIG (reference sequence). The CDR3 has 15 amino acids. V lost 2 bases and J lost 7; bases outside the gene matches: 10. This chain's CDR3 is CAWSTPGQGTGEAFF. In nucleotides, the CDR3 is TGTGCCTGGAGTACACCGGGACAGGGGACGGGTGAAGCTTTCTTT.

The rearrangement links TRBV6-1 to TRBJ2-1, with D possibly matching TRBD2 (5 bases). The CDR3 totals 17 residues. V was trimmed by 2 bases and J by 1 base, leaving 15 bases between them. Germline V gene lookup returns CDR1 MNHNS and CDR2 SASEGT. This CDR3 is CASSERGSLLSYNEQFF. The CDR3 region has the DNA TGTGCCAGCAGTGAAAGAGGGAGTTTGCTTTCCTACAATGAGCAGTTCTTC.

The V and J genes are TRBV5-1 and TRBJ1-2; 7 nucleotides agree with TRBD1. V gave up 4 bases and J gave up 0 bases; unmatched junction bases: 3. The germline V gene encodes CDR1 SGHRS and CDR2 YFSETQ. The CDR3 spans 14 residues. CDR3 protein: CASSGQAANYGYTF. The DNA of the CDR3 is TGCGCCAGCAGCGGACAGGCAGCTAACTATGGCTACACCTTC.

This clone showed up just a few times. The rearrangement joins TRBV5-1 to TRBJ1-3, with TRBD1 identical over 8 bases. J gave up 6 bases and V 0 bases, and 8 bases lay outside the gene matches. This CDR3 has 16 residues. The germline V gene has CDR1 SGHRS and CDR2 YFSETQ. This CDR3 is CASSLEGQGAENTIYF. The CDR3 coding sequence is TGCGCCAGCAGCTTGGAGGGGCAGGGGGCCGAAAACACCATATATTTT.

J is TRBJ2-1 and V is TRBV18; D is ambiguous. Germline loops: CDR1 KGHSH, CDR2 LQKENI. V gave up 3 bases and J gave up 0 bases, with 9 bases separating them. The CDR3 contains 15 residues. The CDR3 is CASSPLERSYNEQFF. The CDR3 DNA reads TGTGCCAGCTCACCTTTAGAACGCTCCTACAATGAGCAGTTCTTC.

This chain joins TRBV5-1 and TRBJ2-1; TRBD1 agrees at 9 bases. V shed 2 bases, J shed 5 bases, and the junction held 5 bases outside the gene matches. Germline V gene sequence: CDR1 SGHRS, CDR2 YFSETQ. The CDR3 spans 15 residues. CDR3 residues: CASSFLGQGNNEQFF. In nucleotides, the CDR3 is TGCGCCAGCAGCTTTCTCGGACAGGGGAACAATGAGCAGTTCTTC.